Described below is a single T cell receptor (beta chain) sequence and its context. The CDR3 has 17 amino acids. In germline, CDR1 is MNHNY, CDR2 SVGAGI (reference sequence). Trimming took 5 bases from V and 5 from J; bases not matched to a gene: 10. Repertoires were generated with immunoSEQ multiplex PCR, while TCRdb's copy carries only in-frame clones and drops some. Counted here are tens of thousands of clones, 70% to 80% occurring once; the ten biggest clones make up under 25%. The record originates from a study of control samples from healthy donors and cancer patients. The J gene is TRBJ2-2, the V gene TRBV6-6; TRBD1 aligns across 11 bases. Sample: PBMCs. The receptor was derived from a man in his sixties with head and neck cancer. The CDR3 reads CASSRTGQGARTGELFF. For the CDR3, the DNA is TGTGCCAGCAGTCGAACCGGACAGGGGGCTAGAACCGGGGAGCTGTTTTTT.